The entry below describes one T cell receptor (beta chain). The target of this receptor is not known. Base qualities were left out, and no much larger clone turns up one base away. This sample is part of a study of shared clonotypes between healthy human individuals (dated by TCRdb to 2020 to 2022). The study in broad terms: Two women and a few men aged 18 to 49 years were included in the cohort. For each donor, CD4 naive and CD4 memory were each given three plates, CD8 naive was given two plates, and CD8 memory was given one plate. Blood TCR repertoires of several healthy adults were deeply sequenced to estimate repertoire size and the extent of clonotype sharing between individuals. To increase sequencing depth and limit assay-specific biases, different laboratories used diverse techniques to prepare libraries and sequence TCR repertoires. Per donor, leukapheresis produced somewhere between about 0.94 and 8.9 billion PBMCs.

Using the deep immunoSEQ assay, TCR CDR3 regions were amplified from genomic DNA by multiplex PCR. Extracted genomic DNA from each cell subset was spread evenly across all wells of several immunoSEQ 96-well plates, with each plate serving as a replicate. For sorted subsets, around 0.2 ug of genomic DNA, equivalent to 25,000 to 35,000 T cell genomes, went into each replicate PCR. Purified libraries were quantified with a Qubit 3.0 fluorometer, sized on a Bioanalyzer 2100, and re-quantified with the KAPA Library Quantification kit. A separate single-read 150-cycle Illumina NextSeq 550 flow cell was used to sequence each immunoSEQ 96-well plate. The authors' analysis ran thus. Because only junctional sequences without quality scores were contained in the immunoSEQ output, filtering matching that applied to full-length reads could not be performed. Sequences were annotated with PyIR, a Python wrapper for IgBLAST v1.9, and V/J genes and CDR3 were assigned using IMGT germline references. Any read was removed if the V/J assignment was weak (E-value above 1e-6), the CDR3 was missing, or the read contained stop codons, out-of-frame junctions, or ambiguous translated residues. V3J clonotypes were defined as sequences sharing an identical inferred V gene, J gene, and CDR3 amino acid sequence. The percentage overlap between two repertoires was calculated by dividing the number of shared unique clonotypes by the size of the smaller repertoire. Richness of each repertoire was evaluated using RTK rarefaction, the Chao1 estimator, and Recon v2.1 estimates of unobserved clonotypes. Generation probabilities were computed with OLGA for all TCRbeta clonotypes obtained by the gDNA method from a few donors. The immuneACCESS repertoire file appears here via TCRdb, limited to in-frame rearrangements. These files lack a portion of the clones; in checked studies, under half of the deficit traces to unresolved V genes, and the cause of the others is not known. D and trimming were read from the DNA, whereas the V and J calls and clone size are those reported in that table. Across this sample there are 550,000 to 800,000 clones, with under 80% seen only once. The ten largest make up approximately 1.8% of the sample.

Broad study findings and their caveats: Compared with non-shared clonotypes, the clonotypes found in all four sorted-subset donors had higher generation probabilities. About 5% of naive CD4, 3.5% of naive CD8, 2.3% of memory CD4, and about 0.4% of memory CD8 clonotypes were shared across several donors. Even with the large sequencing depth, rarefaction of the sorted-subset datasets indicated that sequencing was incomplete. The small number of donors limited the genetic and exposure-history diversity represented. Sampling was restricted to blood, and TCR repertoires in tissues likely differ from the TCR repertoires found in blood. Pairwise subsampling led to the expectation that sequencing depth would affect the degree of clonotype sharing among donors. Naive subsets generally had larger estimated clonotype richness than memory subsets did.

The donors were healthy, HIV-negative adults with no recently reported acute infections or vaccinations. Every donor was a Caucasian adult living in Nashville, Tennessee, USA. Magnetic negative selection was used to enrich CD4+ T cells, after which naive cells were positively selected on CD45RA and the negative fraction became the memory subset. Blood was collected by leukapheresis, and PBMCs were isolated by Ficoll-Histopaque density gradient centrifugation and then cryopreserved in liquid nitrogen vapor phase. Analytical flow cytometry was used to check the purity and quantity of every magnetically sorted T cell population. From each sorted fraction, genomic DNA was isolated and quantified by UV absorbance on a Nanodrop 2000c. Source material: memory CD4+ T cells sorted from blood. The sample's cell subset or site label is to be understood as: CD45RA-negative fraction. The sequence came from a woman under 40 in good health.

The bases are TGTGCCAGCAGACCTGGACAGCGTAGCAATCAGCCCCAGCATTTT. Translated, it gives CASRPGQRSNQPQHF. Here the chain combines TRBV27 and TRBJ1-5; possibly the D gene is TRBD1, per 6 matching bases. The CDR3 numbers 15 residues from cysteine through phenylalanine. The retained sequence is limited to the CDR3, 45 bases, with the frame set at the first base. CDR1 and CDR2 are drawn from the germline V gene (reference sequence): MNHEY, SMNVEV. Between the V and J ends, shortened by 6 bases and 0 bases respectively, the junction contains 12 bases.